This T cell receptor beta chain was found in a study of CD8 T cells in Susac syndrome. Study-wide results and caveats: As the study acknowledged, the number of individuals who were part of its TCR sequencing and HLA analysis was relatively small.

This clonotype was seen just once. Its antigen is unidentified. TCR beta sequences were obtained from blood CD8+ and CD4+ T cells. Negative isolation was used for CD8+ and CD4+ T cells and FACS enrichment for TEMRA cells. RNA totalling about 0.45 to 1 ug underwent reverse transcription with random hexamers. The immunoSEQ assay covered 54 Vbeta and 13 Jbeta segments for CDR3. In TCRdb, the immunoSEQ multiplex PCR reads were re-called with MiXCR into one record per CDR3 protein. The table lists approximately 200,000 distinct CDR3 sequences, around 95% of them singletons. Germline V gene data show CDR1 as SQVTM and CDR2 as ANQGSEA. The ends were cut back, 6 bases at V and 2 bases at J, with 16 bases in the middle. The CDR3 spans 14 residues.

J is TRBJ1-2 and V is TRBV29-1, with D possibly TRBD1 on 6 matching bases. The TCR sequence derives from a human donor with multiple sclerosis. The sample consisted of CD4+ T cells from PBMCs. Here the CDR3 reads CSVHSTGSNYGYTF. In DNA, the CDR3 is TGCAGCGTCCACTCGACAGGCAGCAACTATGGCTACACCTTC.